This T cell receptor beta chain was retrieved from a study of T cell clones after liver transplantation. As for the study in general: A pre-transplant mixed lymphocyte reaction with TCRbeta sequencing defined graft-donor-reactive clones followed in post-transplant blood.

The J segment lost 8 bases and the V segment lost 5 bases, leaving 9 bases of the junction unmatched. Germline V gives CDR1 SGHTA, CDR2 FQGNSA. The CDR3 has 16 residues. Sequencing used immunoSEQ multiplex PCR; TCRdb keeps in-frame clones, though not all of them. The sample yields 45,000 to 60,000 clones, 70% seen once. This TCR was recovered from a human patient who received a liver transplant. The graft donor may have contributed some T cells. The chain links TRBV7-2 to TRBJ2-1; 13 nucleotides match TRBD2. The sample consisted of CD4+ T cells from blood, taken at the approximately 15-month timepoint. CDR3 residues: CASSVLAGGWFDEQFF. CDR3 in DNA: TGTGCCAGCAGCGTACTAGCGGGAGGGTGGTTTGATGAGCAGTTCTTC.